The present TCR beta chain was sequenced within a study of beta chain features in type 1 diabetes. Study-wide results and limits: TCRB CDR3s were moderately but significantly shorter in Type 1 diabetes patients in all four CD4+ subsets.

As every portion of the isolated RNA was reverse transcribed, the sequencing read expressed TCRB transcripts. TCRdb keeps only in-frame clones here, not all; method: immunoSEQ multiplex PCR. The sample lists around 140,000 clones, around 8.8% seen once, with about 0.7% in the top ten. Details on this clone: Its antigen is still unknown.

Trimming removed 4 bases at V and 4 bases at J, with 14 bases between. This CDR3 is built from 15 residues. CDR1 and CDR2 (germline): SNHLY, FYNNEI. Sequenced: central memory CD4+ T cells from blood. This TCR was sampled from a man aged 25-45 years with type 1 diabetes. This sequence joins TRBV2 and TRBJ1-5; D possibly corresponds to TRBD1 (5 bases). CDR3 region: CASSVDGGGNQPQHF. For the CDR3, the DNA is TGTGCCAGCAGTGTGGACGGGGGGGGAAATCAGCCCCAGCATTTT.